The 10 T cell receptor beta chains below all came from one sample that was sequenced in a study of blood T cells in healthy people across ages. The authors ran a second PCR of about 6 to 11 cycles using a sample-barcoded 5' primer and a J-beta primer mix. TCRdb ran MiXCR on the 5' RACE reads and lists one entry per CDR3 protein. The top ten hold around 24% of the sample, which has 780,000 or so distinct CDR3 sequences, around three fifths seen once. Sequences were obtained from blood. The receptors were sampled from a man aged 35-49 years in good health.

This clonotype appeared a few times. This chain connects TRBV7-9 to TRBJ1-4; a possible D gene is TRBD1 (5 bases). Between the trimmed V and J ends, which lost 5 bases and 0 bases, there was a span of 10 bases. Looked up from germline, CDR1 is SEHNR and CDR2 is FQNEAQ (reference sequence). CDR3 size: 15 residues. The CDR3 sequence is CASSPSGATNEKLFF. CDR3 coding DNA: TGTGCCAGCAGCCCCTCGGGGGCAACTAATGAAAAACTGTTTTTT.

This rearrangement joins TRBV7-9 to TRBJ2-5, with a possible D match to TRBD1 (6 bases). Germline V gene data show CDR1 as SEHNR and CDR2 as FQNEAQ (reference sequence). V was trimmed by 3 bases and J by 3 bases, leaving 11 bases between them. This CDR3 has 14 residues. CDR3 bases: TGTGCCAGCAGCTTCCTTAGACAGGAAGAGACCCAGTACTTC. Its translation: CASSFLRQEETQYF.

The chain combines TRBV6-6 with TRBJ2-7; D is uncertain. The ends were cut back, 0 bases at V and 1 base at J, with 13 bases in the middle. Germline V gene sequence: CDR1 MNHNY, CDR2 SVGAGI (reference sequence). This CDR3 has 16 residues. The CDR3 nucleotides are TGTGCCAGCAGTTACTCTGGTAGTCTGAGGTCCTACGAGCAGTACTTC. Its protein is CASSYSGSLRSYEQYF.

This clonotype was detected only once. This chain joins TRBV20-1 and TRBJ1-3; D is unresolved. This CDR3 spans 12 amino acids. The germline V gene encodes CDR1 DFQATT and CDR2 SNEGSKA (reference sequence). The V end was cut by 3 bases, the J end by 3 bases, with 6 bases between. The CDR3 here is CSASPVGNTIYF. In DNA form, the CDR3 reads TGCAGTGCTAGCCCGGTTGGAAACACCATATATTTT.

The chain combines TRBV6-5 with TRBJ1-2, with 10 bases that match TRBD1. Germline values: CDR1 MNHEY, CDR2 SVGAGI. CDR3 length: 15 residues. The V gene end was trimmed by 0 bases and the J gene end by 3 bases; junction bases not matched to a gene: 1. CDR3 amino acids: CASSYSGTGDYGYTF. The DNA of the CDR3 is TGTGCCAGCAGTTACTCCGGGACAGGGGACTATGGCTACACCTTC.

J is TRBJ2-3 and V is TRBV7-8, with no clear D. V lost 5 bases, J lost 4 bases, and 10 bases lay in between. The CDR3 loop spans 13 amino acids. Germline V gene lookup returns CDR1 SGHVS and CDR2 FQNEAQ. The CDR3 nucleotides are TGTGCCAGCAGCGCCCTCTCAGCAGATACGCAGTATTTT. It codes for CASSALSADTQYF.

A word on this clonotype: One end of the junction does not line up with germline, which may come from a read error. This sequence joins TRBV6-2 or TRBV6-3 and TRBJ2-5, with 7 bases fitting TRBD2. The CDR3 sequence is 14 residues long. Germline V gene sequence: CDR1 MNHEY, CDR2 SVGEGT. CDR3 nucleotide sequence: TGTGCCTGCAGTTACACGGGAGGAAAAGAGACCCAGTACTTC. This translates into CACSYTGGKETQYF.

This clonotype was observed a few times. The chain links TRBV4-3 to TRBJ1-2; tentative D call: TRBD1 (6 bases). CDR1 and CDR2 from the germline V gene are LGHNA and YSLEER. With 0 bases removed from V and 4 bases from J, the gap between germline ends came to 12 bases. There are 15 residues in the CDR3. CDR3 in amino acids: CASSQDLGGSYGYTF. CDR3 in DNA: TGCGCCAGCAGCCAAGATTTGGGGGGCAGCTATGGCTACACCTTC.

The rearrangement links TRBV25-1 to TRBJ2-3; D unresolved. The length of the CDR3 is 17 residues. V dropped 4 bases and J dropped 5 bases, with 22 bases sitting between them. Germline loops: CDR1 MGHDK, CDR2 SYGVNS. CDR3 sequence (DNA): TGTGCCAGCAGTGCCACCCGGACCCCACTCTCAGGAGATACGCAGTATTTT. Its translation: CASSATRTPLSGDTQYF. The variable domain in full, with the rest retrieved from reference TRBV25-1 and TRBJ2-3, is EADIYQTPRYLVIGTGKKITLECSQTMGHDKMYWYQQDPGMELHLIHYSYGVNSTEKGDLSSESTVSRIRTEHFPLTLESARPSHTSQYLCASSATRTPLSGDTQYFGPGTRLTVL.

This clonotype was detected many times. The CDR3 is CSASGGADYNEQFF. The CDR3 nucleotides read TGCAGTGCTAGCGGGGGGGCCGACTACAATGAGCAGTTCTTC. The chain joins TRBV20-1 to TRBJ2-1; 8 nucleotides align to TRBD2. Germline V gene sequence: CDR1 DFQATT, CDR2 SNEGSKA (reference sequence). Trimming at V came to 3 bases and at J to 3 bases, leaving 4 bases not matched to a gene. There are 14 residues in the CDR3.